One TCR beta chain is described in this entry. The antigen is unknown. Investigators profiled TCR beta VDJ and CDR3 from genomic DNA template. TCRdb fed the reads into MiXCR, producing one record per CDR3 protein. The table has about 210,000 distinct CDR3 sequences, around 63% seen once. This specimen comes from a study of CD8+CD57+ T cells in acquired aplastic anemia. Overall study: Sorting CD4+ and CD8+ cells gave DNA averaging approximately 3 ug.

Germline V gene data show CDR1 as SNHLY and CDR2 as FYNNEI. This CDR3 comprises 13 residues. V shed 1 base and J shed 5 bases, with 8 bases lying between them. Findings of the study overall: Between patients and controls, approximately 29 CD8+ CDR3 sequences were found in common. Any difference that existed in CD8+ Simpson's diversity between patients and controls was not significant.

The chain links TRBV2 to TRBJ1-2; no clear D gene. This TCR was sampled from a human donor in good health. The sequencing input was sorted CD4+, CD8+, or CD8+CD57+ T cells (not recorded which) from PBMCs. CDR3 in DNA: TGTGCCAGCAGTGAAGGGGCTCTGTATGGCTACACCTTC. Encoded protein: CASSEGALYGYTF.